The subject of this entry is one T cell receptor (beta chain). These data are taken from a study of patients and donors after allogeneic stem cell transplantation. Germline V CDR1 and CDR2: KGHSH, LQKENI. The length of the CDR3 is 13 residues. The ends were cut back, 6 bases at V and 11 bases at J, with 19 bases in the middle. Each CDR3 protein is one row after TCRdb ran MiXCR on the RT-PCR reads. Found here are 900,000 to 1,000,000 distinct CDR3 sequences, about a sixth of them singletons; the top ten hold around 6%. The receptor comes from a human donor who was either an allogeneic HSCT recipient or a stem cell or donor lymphocyte infusion donor (not recorded which). It is not recorded whose cells these are; they may come from a transplant donor. Sequencing used blood, either unsorted or a sorted T cell fraction (not recorded which). The chain uses TRBV18 and TRBJ1-1; D not resolved. CDR3 loop: CASSISLGLGAFF. CDR3 bases: TGTGCCAGCTCTATAAGTCTCGGCCTGGGTGCTTTCTTT.